This T cell receptor beta chain comes out of a study of blood T cell repertoires in COVID-19. Study as a whole: Researchers got acute and convalescent COVID-19 samples from the United States, Italy and Spain. The analysed material was cDNA or gDNA that came from T cells, B-cell-depleted T cells, or PBMCs.

The CDR3 covers 13 residues. Germline V gene data show CDR1 as MNHEY and CDR2 as SMNVEV (reference sequence). V was trimmed by 2 bases and J by 1 base, leaving 5 bases between them. TCRdb's copy holds only in-frame clones and misses some; the assay was immunoSEQ multiplex PCR. The sample has tens of thousands of clones; around 90% are singletons. This sequence originates from a man aged 45 to 65 with active COVID-19. The sequencing input was peripheral blood. The chain employs TRBV27 and TRBJ1-1; D not resolved. CDR3 residues: CASSLRQNTEAFF. In DNA form, the CDR3 reads TGTGCCAGCAGTTTAAGACAGAACACTGAAGCTTTCTTT.